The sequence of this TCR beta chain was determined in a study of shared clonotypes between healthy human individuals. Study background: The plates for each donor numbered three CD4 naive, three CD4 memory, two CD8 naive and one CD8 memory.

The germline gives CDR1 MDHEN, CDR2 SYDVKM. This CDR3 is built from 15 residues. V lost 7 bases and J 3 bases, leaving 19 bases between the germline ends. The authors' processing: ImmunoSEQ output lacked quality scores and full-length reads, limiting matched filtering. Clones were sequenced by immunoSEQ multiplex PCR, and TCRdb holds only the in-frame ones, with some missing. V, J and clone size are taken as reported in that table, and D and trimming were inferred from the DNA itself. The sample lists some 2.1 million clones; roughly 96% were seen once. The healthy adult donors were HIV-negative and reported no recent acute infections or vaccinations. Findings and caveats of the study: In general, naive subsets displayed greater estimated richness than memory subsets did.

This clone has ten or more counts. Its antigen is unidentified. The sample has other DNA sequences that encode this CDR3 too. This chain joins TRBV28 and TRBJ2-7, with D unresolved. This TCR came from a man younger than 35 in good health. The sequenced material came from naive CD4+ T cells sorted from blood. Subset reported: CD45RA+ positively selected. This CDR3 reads CASTPGQATRYEQYF. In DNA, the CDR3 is TGTGCCAGCACCCCCGGGCAGGCGACCCGCTACGAGCAGTACTTC. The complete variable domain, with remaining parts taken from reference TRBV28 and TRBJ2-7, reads DVKVTQSSRYLVKRTGEKVFLECVQDMDHENMFWYRQDPGLGLRLIYFSYDVKMKEKGDIPEGYSVSREKKERFSLILESASTNQTSMYLCASTPGQATRYEQYFGPGTRLTVT.